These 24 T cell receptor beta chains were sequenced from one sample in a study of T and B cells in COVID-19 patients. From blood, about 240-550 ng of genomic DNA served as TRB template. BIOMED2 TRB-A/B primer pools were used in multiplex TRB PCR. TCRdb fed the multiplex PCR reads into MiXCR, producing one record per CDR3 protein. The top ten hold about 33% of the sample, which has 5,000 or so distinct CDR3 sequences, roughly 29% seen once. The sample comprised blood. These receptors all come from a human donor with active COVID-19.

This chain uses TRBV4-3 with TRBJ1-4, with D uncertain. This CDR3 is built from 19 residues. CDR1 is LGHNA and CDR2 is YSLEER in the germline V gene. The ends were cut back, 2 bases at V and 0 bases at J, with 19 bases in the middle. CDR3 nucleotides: TGCGCCAGCAGCCAACGGGTGTTAGGAGGGCTCGCAACTAATGAAAAACTGTTTTTT. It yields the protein CASSQRVLGGLATNEKLFF.

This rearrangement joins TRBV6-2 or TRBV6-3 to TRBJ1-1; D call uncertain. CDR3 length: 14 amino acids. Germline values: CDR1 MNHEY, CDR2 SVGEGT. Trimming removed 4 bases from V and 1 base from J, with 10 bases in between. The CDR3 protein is CASSSRRKNTEAFF. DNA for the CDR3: TGTGCCAGCAGTTCTAGGCGGAAGAACACTGAAGCTTTCTTT.

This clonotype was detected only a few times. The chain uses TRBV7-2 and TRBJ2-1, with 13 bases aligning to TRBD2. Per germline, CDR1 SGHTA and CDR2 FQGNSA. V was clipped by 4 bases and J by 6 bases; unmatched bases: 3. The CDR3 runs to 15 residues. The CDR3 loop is CASSSRLAGGNEQFF. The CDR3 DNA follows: TGTGCCAGCAGCTCCCGACTAGCGGGGGGCAATGAGCAGTTCTTC.

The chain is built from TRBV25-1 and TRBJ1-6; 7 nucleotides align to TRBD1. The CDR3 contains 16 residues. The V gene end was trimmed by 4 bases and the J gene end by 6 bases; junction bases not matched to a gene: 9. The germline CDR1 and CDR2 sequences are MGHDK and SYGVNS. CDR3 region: CASSGRGLNSNSPLHF. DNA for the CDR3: TGTGCCAGCAGTGGAAGGGGGCTCAACTCTAATTCACCCCTCCACTTT.

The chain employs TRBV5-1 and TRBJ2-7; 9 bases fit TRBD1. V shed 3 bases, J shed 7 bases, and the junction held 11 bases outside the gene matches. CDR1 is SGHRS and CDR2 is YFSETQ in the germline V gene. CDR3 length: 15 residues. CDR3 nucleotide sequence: TGCGCCAGCAGCTCCGAACAGGGGGCGCCCCGGGAGCAGTACTTC. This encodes CASSSEQGAPREQYF.

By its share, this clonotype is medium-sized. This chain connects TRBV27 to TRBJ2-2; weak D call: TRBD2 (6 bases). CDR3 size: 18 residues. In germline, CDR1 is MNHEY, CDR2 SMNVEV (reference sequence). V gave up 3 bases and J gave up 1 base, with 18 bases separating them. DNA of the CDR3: TGTGCCAGCAGTTTGGAGCTGGGGCAGGGAGGGAACACCGGGGAGCTGTTTTTT. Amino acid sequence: CASSLELGQGGNTGELFF.

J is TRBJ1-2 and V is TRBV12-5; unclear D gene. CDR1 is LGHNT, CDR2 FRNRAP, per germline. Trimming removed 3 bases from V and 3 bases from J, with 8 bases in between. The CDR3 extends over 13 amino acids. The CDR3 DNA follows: TGTGCTAGTGGTTTCGAGGGTTACTATGGCTACACCTTC. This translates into CASGFEGYYGYTF.

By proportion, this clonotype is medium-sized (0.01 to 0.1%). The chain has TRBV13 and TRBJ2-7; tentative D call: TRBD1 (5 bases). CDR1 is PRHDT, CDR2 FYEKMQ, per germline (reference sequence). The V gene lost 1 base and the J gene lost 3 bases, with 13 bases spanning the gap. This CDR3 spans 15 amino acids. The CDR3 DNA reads TGTGCCAGCAGCTTAGAGCCCGTCGACAGCTACGAGCAGTACTTC. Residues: CASSLEPVDSYEQYF.

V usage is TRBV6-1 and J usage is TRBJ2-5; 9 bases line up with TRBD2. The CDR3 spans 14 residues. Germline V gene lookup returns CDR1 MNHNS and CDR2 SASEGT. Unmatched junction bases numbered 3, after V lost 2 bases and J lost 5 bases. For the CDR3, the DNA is TGTGCCAGCAGTGAACTAGCGGGGAGGGAGACCCAGTACTTC. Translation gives CASSELAGRETQYF.

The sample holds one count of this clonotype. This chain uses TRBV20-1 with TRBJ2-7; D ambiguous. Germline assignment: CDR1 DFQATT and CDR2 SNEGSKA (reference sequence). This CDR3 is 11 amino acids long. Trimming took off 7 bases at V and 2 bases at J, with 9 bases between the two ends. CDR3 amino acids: CSVPHAYEQYF. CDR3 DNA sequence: TGCAGTGTCCCTCACGCCTACGAGCAGTACTTC.

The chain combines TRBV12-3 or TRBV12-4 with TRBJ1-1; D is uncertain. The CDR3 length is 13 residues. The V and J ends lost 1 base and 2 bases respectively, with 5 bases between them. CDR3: CASSLDVNTEAFF. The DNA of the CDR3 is TGTGCCAGCAGTTTAGACGTTAACACTGAAGCTTTCTTT.

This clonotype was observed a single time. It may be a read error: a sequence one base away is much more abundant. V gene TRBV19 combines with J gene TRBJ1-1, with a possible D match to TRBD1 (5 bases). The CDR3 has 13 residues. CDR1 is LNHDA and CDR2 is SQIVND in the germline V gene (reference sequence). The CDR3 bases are TGTGCCAGTAGTGGGACCGTGAACACTGAAGCTTCCTTT. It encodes CASSGTVNTEASF.

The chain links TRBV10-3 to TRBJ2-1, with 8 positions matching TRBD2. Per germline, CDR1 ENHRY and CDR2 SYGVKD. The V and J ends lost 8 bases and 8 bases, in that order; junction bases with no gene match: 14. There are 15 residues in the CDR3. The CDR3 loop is CAIDRGTSSLYEQFF. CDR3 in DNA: TGTGCCATCGACCGAGGGACTAGTAGTTTATATGAGCAGTTCTTC.

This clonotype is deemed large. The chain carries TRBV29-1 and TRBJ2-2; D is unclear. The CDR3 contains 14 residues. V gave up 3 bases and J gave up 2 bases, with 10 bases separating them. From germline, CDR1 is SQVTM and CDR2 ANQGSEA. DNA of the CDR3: TGCAGCGTTGATGAGCAAGGAAACACCGGGGAGCTGTTTTTT. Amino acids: CSVDEQGNTGELFF.

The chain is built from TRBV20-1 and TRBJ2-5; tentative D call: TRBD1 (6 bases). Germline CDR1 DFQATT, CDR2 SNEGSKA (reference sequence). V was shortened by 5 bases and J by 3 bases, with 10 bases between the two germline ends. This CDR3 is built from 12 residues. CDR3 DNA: TGCAGTGCTCCGGACAGTAAAGAGACCCAGTACTTC. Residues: CSAPDSKETQYF.

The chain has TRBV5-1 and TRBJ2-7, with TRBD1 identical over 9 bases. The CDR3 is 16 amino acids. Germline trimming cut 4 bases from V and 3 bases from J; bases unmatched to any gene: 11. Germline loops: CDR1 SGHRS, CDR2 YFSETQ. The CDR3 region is CASSQSRQGVGYEQYF. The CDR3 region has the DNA TGCGCCAGCAGCCAATCAAGACAGGGGGTCGGCTACGAGCAGTACTTC.

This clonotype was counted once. As DNA, the CDR3 is TGTGCCAGCAGCACCCGTTGGGGGAGGAACACCGGGGAGCTGTTTTTT. Amino acids: CASSTRWGRNTGELFF. V and J are TRBV14 and TRBJ2-2; tentatively, D is TRBD1 or TRBD2 (5 bases each). Germline V gene sequence: CDR1 SGHDN, CDR2 FVKESK. The CDR3 runs to 16 residues. The V gene lost 5 bases and the J gene lost 1 base, with 14 bases spanning the gap. Variable domain in full (rest from reference TRBV14 and TRBJ2-2): EAGVTQFPSHSVIEKGQTVTLRCDPISGHDNLYWYRRVMGKEIKFLLHFVKESKQDESGMPNNRFLAERTGGTYSTLKVQPAELEDSGVYFCASSTRWGRNTGELFFGEGSRLTVL.

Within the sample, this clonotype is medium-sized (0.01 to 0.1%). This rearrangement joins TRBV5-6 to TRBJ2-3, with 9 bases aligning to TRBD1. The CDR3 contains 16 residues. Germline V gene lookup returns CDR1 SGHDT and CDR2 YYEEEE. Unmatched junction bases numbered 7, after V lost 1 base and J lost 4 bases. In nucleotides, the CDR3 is TGTGCCAGCAGCTTGAGGACAGGGGCGAACGCAGATACGCAGTATTTT. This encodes CASSLRTGANADTQYF.

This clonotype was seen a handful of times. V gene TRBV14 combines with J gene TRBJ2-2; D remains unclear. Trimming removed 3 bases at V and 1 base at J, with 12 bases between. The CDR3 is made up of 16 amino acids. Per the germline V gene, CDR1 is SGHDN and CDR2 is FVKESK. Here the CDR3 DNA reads TGTGCCAGCAGCCAGCGACCGCCACTGAACACCGGGGAGCTGTTTTTT. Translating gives CASSQRPPLNTGELFF.

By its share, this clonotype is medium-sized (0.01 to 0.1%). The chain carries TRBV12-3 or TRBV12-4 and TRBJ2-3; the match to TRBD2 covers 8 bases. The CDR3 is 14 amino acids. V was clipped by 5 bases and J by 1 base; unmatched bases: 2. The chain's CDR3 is CASSGRGGTDTQYF. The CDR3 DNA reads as TGTGCCAGCAGTGGGCGGGGGGGCACAGATACGCAGTATTTT.

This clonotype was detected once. CDR3 bases: TGCAGTGCCACTCAGGGGGTAGTTGGCTACACCTTC. Its protein product is CSATQGVVGYTF. The V gene is TRBV20-1, the J gene TRBJ1-2, with TRBD1 identical over 7 bases. The V segment lost 6 bases and the J segment 7 bases; nucleotides outside the gene matches: 8. CDR1 DFQATT and CDR2 SNEGSKA come from the germline V gene (reference sequence). CDR3 length equals 12 residues.

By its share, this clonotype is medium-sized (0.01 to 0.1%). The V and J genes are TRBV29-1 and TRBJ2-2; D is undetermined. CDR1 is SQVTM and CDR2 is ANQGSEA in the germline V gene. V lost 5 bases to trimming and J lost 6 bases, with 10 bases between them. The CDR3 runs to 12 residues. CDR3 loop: CSVKWFAGELFF. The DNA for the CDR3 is TGCAGCGTTAAGTGGTTCGCCGGGGAGCTGTTTTTT.

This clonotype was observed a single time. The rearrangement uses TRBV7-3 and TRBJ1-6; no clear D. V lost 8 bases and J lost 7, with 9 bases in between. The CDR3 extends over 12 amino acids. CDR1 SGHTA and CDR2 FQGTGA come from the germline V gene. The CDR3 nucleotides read TGTGCCAGCGGGCAGCCGAATTCACCCCTCCACTTT. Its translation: CASGQPNSPLHF.

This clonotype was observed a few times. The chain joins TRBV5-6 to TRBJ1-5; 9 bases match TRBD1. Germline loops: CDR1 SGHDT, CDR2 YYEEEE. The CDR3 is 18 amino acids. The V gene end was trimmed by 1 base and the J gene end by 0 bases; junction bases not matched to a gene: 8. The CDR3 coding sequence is TGTGCCAGCAGCTTGTGGGACAGGGCGATTATTAGCAATCAGCCCCAGCATTTT. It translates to CASSLWDRAIISNQPQHF.